This T cell receptor beta chain was retrieved from a study of blood T cell repertoires in COVID-19. The CDR3 sequence is 17 residues long. Germline lookup yields CDR1 SGHRS and CDR2 YFSETQ. V lost 0 bases and J lost 3; bases outside the gene matches: 7. The repertoire was sequenced with immunoSEQ multiplex PCR; TCRdb's copy has only in-frame clones and lacks some. The sample consists of about 200,000 clones, around four fifths of them appearing once. This receptor was obtained from a woman in her 70s with COVID-19, enrolled during active disease. Sequenced sample: peripheral blood. V gene TRBV5-1 combines with J gene TRBJ1-3; 9 bases agree with TRBD1. The CDR3 DNA reads TGCGCCAGCAGCTTGGCCGCCGGGACAGGGTATGGAAACACCATATATTTT. Its protein product is CASSLAAGTGYGNTIYF.